This TCR beta chain is from a study of T-cell memory formation after mild COVID-19. TCRalpha and TCRbeta libraries used 5'RACE with constant-segment primers and UMIs. MiXCR was run by TCRdb on the 5' RACE reads, yielding one entry per CDR3 protein. Seen here are 350,000 to 400,000 distinct CDR3 sequences, more than 20% observed once, and the top ten hold around an eighth. The receptor's source is an adult woman who had mild COVID-19 (a few samples of this study predate the infection). Cell type and time point are not known. Sequencing used PBMCs or a T cell subset sorted from them (not recorded which).

CDR3 nucleotide sequence: TGTGCCAGCAGTTTACGACGGATCCTAGGCACAGATACGCAGTATTTT. Translation gives CASSLRRILGTDTQYF. V is TRBV27 and J is TRBJ2-3, with D unclear. CDR1 is MNHEY, CDR2 SMNVEV, per germline (reference sequence). Trimming left V 2 bases short and J 1 base short, with 13 bases between. CDR3 length: 16 amino acids.